Listed here are 21 T cell receptor beta chains from one sample, sequenced in a study of cytomegalovirus exposure and HLA in healthy donors. PCR employed 60 Vbeta and 13 Jbeta primers. Measured with immunoSEQ multiplex PCR; TCRdb has only the in-frame clones, and not every one. This sample's clone table lists about 83,000 clones. The source material was PBMCs. The receptors stem from a young man in good health and CMV-seropositive.

The chain recombines TRBV9 with TRBJ2-7; D gene unclear. Germline V lookup: CDR1 SGDLS, CDR2 YYNGEE. Trimming took off 5 bases at V and 3 bases at J, with 15 bases between the two ends. The CDR3 loop spans 14 amino acids. Written as DNA, the CDR3 is TGTGCCAGCAGTCCAAATGACTGGAACTACGAGCAGTACTTC. Translating it yields CASSPNDWNYEQYF.

The CDR3 region is CASSLAGQGTGEAFF. The DNA for the CDR3 is TGTGCCAGCAGCTTAGCTGGACAGGGAACAGGTGAAGCTTTCTTT. The chain is built from TRBV7-9 and TRBJ1-1; 8 bases are shared with TRBD1. This CDR3 region has 15 residues. Germline-derived CDR1 and CDR2 are SEHNR and FQNEAQ (reference sequence). With 0 bases clipped from V and 7 bases from J, the junction kept 7 bases outside the gene matches.

The gene calls are TRBV5-1 and TRBJ2-7; 8 bases agree with TRBD1. Germline V lookup: CDR1 SGHRS, CDR2 YFSETQ. CDR3 length: 14 amino acids. The J segment lost 5 bases and the V segment lost 3 bases, leaving 7 bases of the junction unmatched. The CDR3 DNA reads TGCGCCAGCAGCTGGGGACAGGCCGGGGACGAGCAGTACTTC. Translating it yields CASSWGQAGDEQYF.

This rearrangement joins TRBV5-1 to TRBJ2-7, with D hard to call. There are 13 residues in the CDR3. Germline CDR1 SGHRS, CDR2 YFSETQ. V was shortened by 0 bases and J by 4 bases, with 8 bases between the two germline ends. CDR3 region: CASSLGLTYEQYF. The CDR3 bases are TGCGCCAGCAGCTTGGGATTGACTTACGAGCAGTACTTC.

The chain joins TRBV18 to TRBJ2-7, with 8 bases identical to TRBD1. Trimming cost V 7 bases and J 5 bases; bases outside gene matches: 7. CDR1 is KGHSH, CDR2 LQKENI, per germline. The CDR3 runs 13 residues. In DNA, the CDR3 is TGTGCCAGCTGGACAGGGAATAGCGACGAGCAGTACTTC. Amino acid sequence: CASWTGNSDEQYF.

The chain links TRBV6-1 to TRBJ1-5; D is unclear. V lost 7 bases, J lost 0 bases, and 13 bases lay in between. Germline-derived CDR1 and CDR2 are MNHNS and SASEGT. The CDR3 is 15 residues long. Here the CDR3 DNA reads TGTGCCAGCACCTTCTACAGTGATAGCAATCAGCCCCAGCATTTT. It translates to CASTFYSDSNQPQHF.

The V call is TRBV6-1, the J call TRBJ2-7, with 8 bases matching TRBD2. Germline V gives CDR1 MNHNS, CDR2 SASEGT. Germline trimming cut 1 base from V and 2 bases from J; bases unmatched to any gene: 4. This CDR3 comprises 15 residues. Here the CDR3 DNA reads TGTGCCAGCAGTGAAGAGGCGGGAGGACCCTACGAGCAGTACTTC. Amino acid sequence: CASSEEAGGPYEQYF.

The chain combines TRBV5-1 with TRBJ2-2, with a weak D call TRBD1 (6 bases). In germline, CDR1 is SGHRS, CDR2 YFSETQ. This CDR3 has 13 amino acids. Trimming removed 7 bases at V and 8 bases at J, with 15 bases between. The CDR3 here is CASGRTVRGELFF. The CDR3 DNA sequence: TGCGCCAGCGGCCGGACAGTGCGGGGGGAGCTGTTTTTT.

The genes are TRBV9 and TRBJ2-5; 11 bases align to TRBD2. The CDR3 is 16 residues long. CDR1 is SGDLS and CDR2 is YYNGEE in the germline V gene. V lost 0 bases, J lost 2 bases, and 3 bases stayed unmatched. The CDR3 region has the DNA TGTGCCAGCAGCGTAGGAGGGACTAGCGGACAAGAGACCCAGTACTTC. Protein: CASSVGGTSGQETQYF.

V and J are TRBV5-5 and TRBJ2-3, with a weak D call TRBD2 (5 bases). The V gene's germline CDR1 is SGHKS and CDR2 YYEKEE (reference sequence). The CDR3 totals 12 residues. V dropped 1 base and J dropped 6 bases, with 6 bases sitting between them. CDR3 amino acids: CASSLSGDTQYF. CDR3 DNA sequence: TGTGCCAGCAGCTTGTCGGGGGATACGCAGTATTTT.

This chain connects TRBV29-1 to TRBJ1-3; no clear D. Trimming pared 4 bases from V and 3 bases from J, leaving 7 bases between. Per germline, CDR1 SQVTM and CDR2 ANQGSEA. CDR3 length: 12 amino acids. The CDR3 DNA sequence: TGCAGCGTTGCCGTGAGTGGAAACACCATATATTTT. It is translated as CSVAVSGNTIYF.

The chain has TRBV9 and TRBJ2-1, with TRBD2 as a possible D gene (6 bases). The V gene's germline CDR1 is SGDLS and CDR2 YYNGEE. The CDR3 contains 15 residues. V lost 7 bases to trimming and J lost 1 base, with 15 bases between them. CDR3 sequence (DNA): TGTGCCAGCTCGACTTGGGGGACTTCCTACAATGAGCAGTTCTTC. Its translation is CASSTWGTSYNEQFF.

V gene TRBV7-8 combines with J gene TRBJ2-7; possibly TRBD2 for D (5 bases). Looked up from germline, CDR1 is SGHVS and CDR2 is FQNEAQ. The CDR3 runs to 16 residues. V lost 5 bases and J lost 1, with 18 bases in between. CDR3 DNA sequence: TGTGCCAGCAGCCCAACTGGGCTAGCCAGTTCCTACGAGCAGTACTTC. It is translated as CASSPTGLASSYEQYF.

The chain uses TRBV2 and TRBJ2-7; D is undetermined. V was pared by 7 bases and J by 3 bases, with 10 bases between. The CDR3 contains 12 residues. Germline V gene lookup returns CDR1 SNHLY and CDR2 FYNNEI. The CDR3 bases are TGTGCCAGCACGTGGTCTAGCTACGAGCAGTACTTC. Protein product: CASTWSSYEQYF.

The rearrangement joins TRBV5-6 to TRBJ1-2; TRBD1 might be the D (6 bases). Germline loops: CDR1 SGHDT, CDR2 YYEEEE. Trimming shortened V by 5 bases and J by 5 bases, and 16 bases separated the two germline ends. There are 14 residues in the CDR3. In nucleotides, the CDR3 is TGTGCCAGCAGAGGGGGGGGCTTTTGGTATGGCTACACCTTC. Protein product: CASRGGGFWYGYTF. Together with reference TRBV5-6 and TRBJ1-2, the CDR3 gives the full variable domain: DAGVTQSPTHLIKTRGQQVTLRCSPKSGHDTVSWYQQALGQGPQFIFQYYEEEERQRGNFPDRFSGHQFPNYSSELNVNALLLGDSALYLCASRGGGFWYGYTFGSGTRLTVV.

The chain employs TRBV28 and TRBJ2-5, with no clear D. The CDR3 covers 14 residues. The germline V and J ends were trimmed by 3 bases and 0 bases, with 8 bases remaining between them. Germline V lookup: CDR1 MDHEN, CDR2 SYDVKM. CDR3 nucleotide sequence: TGTGCCAGCAGTTTTTATGGCCACCAAGAGACCCAGTACTTC. The encoded protein is CASSFYGHQETQYF.

This chain uses TRBV7-9 with TRBJ1-1; D possibly corresponds to TRBD1 (5 bases). CDR1 is SEHNR, CDR2 FQNEAQ, per germline (reference sequence). This CDR3 comprises 10 residues. Trimming removed 6 bases from V and 8 bases from J, with 7 bases in between. The chain's CDR3 is CASRAGEAFF. The CDR3, as DNA: TGTGCCAGCAGGGCAGGGGAAGCTTTCTTT.

The V and J genes are TRBV14 and TRBJ2-3; 14 nucleotides match TRBD2. The CDR3 has 19 residues. Germline CDR1 SGHDN, CDR2 FVKESK. V lost 3 bases to trimming and J lost 3 bases; unmatched junction nucleotides: 11. The CDR3 loop is CASSHAFGTSGRLTDTQYF. As DNA, the CDR3 is TGTGCCAGCAGCCATGCCTTCGGGACTAGCGGGAGATTAACAGATACGCAGTATTTT.

The J gene is TRBJ2-3, the V gene TRBV5-1; weak D call: TRBD2 (6 bases). Between the trimmed V and J ends, which lost 0 bases and 0 bases, there was a span of 14 bases. In germline, CDR1 is SGHRS, CDR2 YFSETQ. CDR3 length: 17 amino acids. The CDR3 region has the DNA TGCGCCAGCAGCTTGGTAGGCGGGATGAAAAGCACAGATACGCAGTATTTT. Its protein product is CASSLVGGMKSTDTQYF. The entire variable domain, with the rest obtained from reference TRBV5-1 and TRBJ2-3, is as follows: KAGVTQTPRYLIKTRGQQVTLSCSPISGHRSVSWYQQTPGQGLQFLFEYFSETQRNKGNFPGRFSGRQFSNSRSEMNVSTLELGDSALYLCASSLVGGMKSTDTQYFGPGTRLTVL.

The V gene is TRBV28, the J gene TRBJ1-5, with D possibly TRBD1 on 6 matching bases. The CDR3 runs 15 residues. The V end lost 5 bases, the J end lost 1 base, and 12 bases lay between the germline ends. CDR1 MDHEN and CDR2 SYDVKM come from the germline V gene. DNA for the CDR3: TGTGCCAGCAGTATACCCAGGGGAAGCAATCAGCCCCAGCATTTT. As protein: CASSIPRGSNQPQHF.

The gene calls are TRBV27 and TRBJ2-2; 11 bases line up with TRBD2. V trimming: 5 bases; J trimming: 7 bases; junction bases outside the gene matches: 15. Germline loops: CDR1 MNHEY, CDR2 SMNVEV (reference sequence). This CDR3 has 18 amino acids. The CDR3 spells CASSPLAGEEGGNGELFF. The CDR3 DNA sequence: TGTGCCAGCAGTCCACTAGCGGGAGAAGAGGGGGGTAACGGGGAGCTGTTTTTT.